A selection of T cell receptor beta chains follows, all from one sample in a study of cytomegalovirus exposure and HLA in healthy donors. Generated by immunoSEQ multiplex PCR, the TCRdb table keeps only in-frame clones and is missing some. Counted here are around 130,000 clones, approximately 83% occurring once; the ten biggest clones make up roughly 1.2%. Sequencing was performed on PBMCs. These receptors were taken from a girl aged 2-15 years in good health and CMV-seronegative. Both conserved end residues are part of each CDR3. The order of the fields is J gene, V gene, D gene, clone size, CDR3 DNA, CDR3 protein. D genes are given only for firm matches. Rows may omit the clone size; those that give it use once, few, many or a size class.

TRBJ1-1,TRBV10-1,TRBD1,.,TGCGCCAGCAGGACACCGGGACAGGGACTCAGCACTGAAGCTTTCTTT,CASRTPGQGLSTEAFF
TRBJ1-2,TRBV7-2,.,.,TGTGCCAGCAGCTTGGGGTACAGGGCTCACACCTTC,CASSLGYRAHTF
TRBJ2-7,TRBV7-2,TRBD2,once,TGTGCCAGCAGCTTGTTAGCGGGGGGGTCCTACGAGCAGTACTTC,CASSLLAGGSYEQYF
TRBJ1-6,TRBV21-1,.,.,TGTGCCAACTTCCAGGGAAGACTTTATAATTCACCCCTCCACTTT,CANFQGRLYNSPLHF
TRBJ2-5,TRBV4-2,.,.,TGTGCCAGCAGCCAAGAGGGACTGTACCAAGAGACCCAGTACTTC,CASSQEGLYQETQYF
TRBJ1-5,TRBV2,TRBD1,.,TGTGCCAGCAGTCGGGACAGGGGTACTACCCAGCATTTT,CASSRDRGTTQHF
TRBJ1-5,TRBV28,TRBD1,.,TGTGCCAGCACGATTGGGACAGCTAGCAATCAGCCCCAGCATTTT,CASTIGTASNQPQHF
TRBJ2-1,TRBV5-1,TRBD2,few,TGCGCCAGCACCCAATCTAGCGGATACAATGAGCAGTTCTTC,CASTQSSGYNEQFF
TRBJ2-1,TRBV5-1,TRBD1,once,TGCGCCAGCAGCTTGGACAGGGGTTTCAGCAATGAGCAGTTCTTC,CASSLDRGFSNEQFF
TRBJ1-4,TRBV7-2,TRBD1,.,TGTGCCAGCAGCTTGACCATCCAAGGGGGCGATGAAAAACTGTTTTTT,CASSLTIQGGDEKLFF
TRBJ1-1,TRBV7-9,TRBD1,.,TGTGCCAGCAGCCCGCAAGGGGGCGAAGCTTTCTTT,CASSPQGGEAFF
TRBJ2-7,TRBV10-1,.,few,TGCGCCAGCAGTGAGGAAGGAGAGGGGAGGGGGGACCACTACGAGCAGTACTTC,CASSEEGEGRGDHYEQYF
TRBJ2-1,TRBV7-9,.,.,TGTGCCAGCAGCTCGGGACTGGCAACGTACAATGAGCAGTTCTTC,CASSSGLATYNEQFF
TRBJ1-1,TRBV7-9,.,.,TGTGCCAGCACCCATGGTGGGCTCGATGAAGCTTTCTTT,CASTHGGLDEAFF
TRBJ2-4,TRBV7-2,TRBD2,.,TGTGCCAGCAGCCCGGGGGGGGCGCTGATGTACTTC,CASSPGGALMYF
TRBJ2-7,TRBV20-1,.,.,TGCAGTGCCGAAGATGCGCTCGAGCAGTACTTC,CSAEDALEQYF
TRBJ2-7,TRBV29-1,.,.,TGCAGCCCAAAGGAGGACGGGACCTACGAGCAGTACTTC,CSPKEDGTYEQYF
TRBJ2-6,TRBV4-1,.,.,TGCGCCAGCAGCCAAGATCGAGGAGGGTCTGGGGCCAACGTCCTGACTTTC,CASSQDRGGSGANVLTF
TRBJ2-6,TRBV7-8,.,.,TGTGCCAGCAGCTTAGTAATCCGGGACTCAGGGGCCAACGTCCTGACTTTC,CASSLVIRDSGANVLTF
TRBJ1-4,TRBV4-1,TRBD1,.,TGCGCCAGCAGCCAAGATGGTGGGGACAGGGCTAATGAAAAACTGTTTTTT,CASSQDGGDRANEKLFF
TRBJ2-7,TRBV5-4,TRBD1,.,TGTGCCAGCAGCTTCTATCCCGGGACAGGGAACTACGAGCAGTACTTC,CASSFYPGTGNYEQYF
TRBJ1-5,TRBV19,TRBD1,.,TGTGCCAGTAGCCCCCGGGACAGGGCTGGCCTACAGCCCCAGCATTTT,CASSPRDRAGLQPQHF
TRBJ1-4,TRBV6-1,.,few,TGTGCCAGCAGTGCGGGGTACGCCAGCCTCACTAATGAAAAACTGTTTTTT,CASSAGYASLTNEKLFF
TRBJ2-7,TRBV25-1,TRBD1,.,TGTGCCAGCAGTAAACCGACAGGGGGCTCCTACGAGCAGTACTTC,CASSKPTGGSYEQYF
TRBJ2-6,TRBV6-1,.,once,TGTGCCAGCAGTGAAGGTCTCTTCTCTGGGGCCAACGTCCTGACTTTC,CASSEGLFSGANVLTF
TRBJ2-3,TRBV7-2,TRBD2,.,TGTGCCAGCAGCTTAGTTTTGCGAGCGGGAGGTAGCACAGATACGCAGTATTTT,CASSLVLRAGGSTDTQYF
TRBJ2-1,TRBV5-6,TRBD2,.,TGTGCCAGCTCTTTTCCTTGGCGGGAGGAAAACTACAATGAGCAGTTCTTC,CASSFPWREENYNEQFF
TRBJ2-1,TRBV6-4,TRBD1,.,TGTGCCAGCAGTGCCCTTATCGGGACAGGGGGGAATGAGCAGTTCTTC,CASSALIGTGGNEQFF
TRBJ2-5,TRBV5-1,TRBD1,.,TGCGCCAGCAGCTTGACAGGGGCCTTACAAGAGACCCAGTACTTC,CASSLTGALQETQYF
TRBJ2-3,TRBV7-8,.,.,TGTGCCAGCAGCCTATGGAGCGGCAACACAGATACGCAGTATTTT,CASSLWSGNTDTQYF
TRBJ2-3,TRBV19,.,.,TGTGCCAGTAGTATCAGCGCTATCGCAGATACGCAGTATTTT,CASSISAIADTQYF
TRBJ2-2,TRBV7-8,TRBD1,.,TGTGCCAGCAGCTTACCCCGGGACAGGGTTGACACCGGGGAGCTGTTTTTT,CASSLPRDRVDTGELFF
TRBJ1-5,TRBV28,TRBD1,.,TGTGCCAGCAGACCGGAAGGGGGACAGCGCCTTGGTAATCAGCCCCAGCATTTT,CASRPEGGQRLGNQPQHF
TRBJ2-1,TRBV5-1,TRBD1,.,TGCGCCAGCAGTTTCCACACAGGGGGCTTGGAGAATGAGCAGTTCTTC,CASSFHTGGLENEQFF
TRBJ2-5,TRBV10-2,TRBD1,.,TGCGCCAGCCTACAGGGGATGATAGGAGAGACCCAGTACTTC,CASLQGMIGETQYF
TRBJ2-2,TRBV6-6,TRBD2,.,TGTGCCAGCAACATAGCGGGAGGGGGAACCGGGGAGCTGTTTTTT,CASNIAGGGTGELFF
TRBJ2-7,TRBV4-3,.,.,TGCGCCAGCAGCCCCTACGGGGGTAGCTCCTACGAGCAGTACTTC,CASSPYGGSSYEQYF
TRBJ1-1,TRBV6-5,.,.,TGTGCCAGCAGTTACAACCCCGGCACTGAAGCTTTCTTT,CASSYNPGTEAFF
TRBJ2-7,TRBV10-1,TRBD2,once,TGCGCCAGCAGTGAGTCCGGACTAGCGGGAGTCTACGAGCAGTACTTC,CASSESGLAGVYEQYF
TRBJ2-1,TRBV4-2,TRBD2,.,TGTGCCAGCAGCCAAGATTCGCGGGAGGGGTACAATGAGCAGTTCTTC,CASSQDSREGYNEQFF
TRBJ2-3,TRBV25-1,.,few,TGTGCCAGCAGTATTAGGGAGGAGAGGGATACGCAGTATTTT,CASSIREERDTQYF
TRBJ2-7,TRBV28,TRBD2,.,TGTGCCAGCACCGTGAGCGGGACCCCTCTTCGGGAGCAGTACTTC,CASTVSGTPLREQYF
TRBJ2-1,TRBV7-7,.,once,TGTGCCAGCAGCTTATGTTGGCGGGTCAGCTCCTACAATGAGCAGTTCTTC,CASSLCWRVSSYNEQFF
TRBJ2-1,TRBV4-2,TRBD2,.,TGTGCCAGCAGCCAAGGGACTAGCGGAGACTACAATGAGCAGTTCTTC,CASSQGTSGDYNEQFF
TRBJ1-5,TRBV6-6,.,.,TGTGCCAGCAGTTACGCGGGAGGGAGCAATCAGCCCCAGCATTTT,CASSYAGGSNQPQHF
TRBJ2-7,TRBV29-1,TRBD2,.,TGCAGCGTTGCGACTCTTCGGCGGGAGGTCGGCGAGCAGTACTTC,CSVATLRREVGEQYF
TRBJ1-2,TRBV27,TRBD1,once,TGTGCCAGCAGTCCGACAGGGGGCAACTATGGCTACACCTTC,CASSPTGGNYGYTF
TRBJ2-2,TRBV7-9,.,.,TGTGCCAGCAGCTCTATTCCGGGCACCGGGGAGCTGTTTTTT,CASSSIPGTGELFF
TRBJ1-2,TRBV21-1,.,.,TGTGCCAGCAGGACAGGATTTCTGGGGTCCTATAACTATGGCTACACCTTC,CASRTGFLGSYNYGYTF
TRBJ1-6,TRBV5-6,TRBD1,.,TGTGCCAGCAGTTCCGTCGACAGGGCTTCACCCCTCCACTTT,CASSSVDRASPLHF
TRBJ2-6,TRBV27,TRBD2,.,TGTGCCAGCAGTTTTGGCCGTAAGGGACTAGCGGGCCTCTCTGGGGCCAACGTCCTGACTTTC,CASSFGRKGLAGLSGANVLTF
TRBJ2-1,TRBV7-2,TRBD1,.,TGTGCCAGCAGCTTCCGACAGGGGTCCTACAATGAGCAGTTCTTC,CASSFRQGSYNEQFF
TRBJ2-1,TRBV7-8,TRBD2,once,TGTGCCAGCAGCTTAGTTCTCGGGAGGAACGTTTTAAATGAGCAGTTCTTC,CASSLVLGRNVLNEQFF
TRBJ2-1,TRBV5-1,TRBD2,.,TGCGCCAGCAGCCCCGGGGCTAGCGGGTACAATGAGCAGTTCTTC,CASSPGASGYNEQFF
TRBJ2-2,TRBV10-1,TRBD2,.,TGCGCCAGCAGTAGCGGGAGGGGATCCGGGGAGCTGTTTTTT,CASSSGRGSGELFF
TRBJ1-1,TRBV19,.,.,TGTGCCAGTAGTATGGATCGGCGGGCATTTGGAGCTTTCTTT,CASSMDRRAFGAFF
TRBJ1-6,TRBV28,.,few,TGTGCCAGCAGGAGGAACGGGTTTAGTTCACCCCTCCACTTT,CASRRNGFSSPLHF